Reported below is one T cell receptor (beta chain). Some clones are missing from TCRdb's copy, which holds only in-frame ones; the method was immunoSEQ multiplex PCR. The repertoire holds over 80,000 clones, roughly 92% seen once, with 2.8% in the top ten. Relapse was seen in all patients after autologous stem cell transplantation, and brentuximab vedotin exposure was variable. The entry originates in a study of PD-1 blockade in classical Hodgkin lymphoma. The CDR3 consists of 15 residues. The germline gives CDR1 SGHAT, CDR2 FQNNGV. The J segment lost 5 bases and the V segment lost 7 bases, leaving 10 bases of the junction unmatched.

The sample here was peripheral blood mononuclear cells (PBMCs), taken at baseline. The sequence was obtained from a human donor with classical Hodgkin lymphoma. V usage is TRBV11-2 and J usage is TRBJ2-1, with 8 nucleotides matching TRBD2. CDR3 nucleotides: TGTGCCAGCACCCTGAGCGGGAGCTCGCACAATGAGCAGTTCTTC. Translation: CASTLSGSSHNEQFF.